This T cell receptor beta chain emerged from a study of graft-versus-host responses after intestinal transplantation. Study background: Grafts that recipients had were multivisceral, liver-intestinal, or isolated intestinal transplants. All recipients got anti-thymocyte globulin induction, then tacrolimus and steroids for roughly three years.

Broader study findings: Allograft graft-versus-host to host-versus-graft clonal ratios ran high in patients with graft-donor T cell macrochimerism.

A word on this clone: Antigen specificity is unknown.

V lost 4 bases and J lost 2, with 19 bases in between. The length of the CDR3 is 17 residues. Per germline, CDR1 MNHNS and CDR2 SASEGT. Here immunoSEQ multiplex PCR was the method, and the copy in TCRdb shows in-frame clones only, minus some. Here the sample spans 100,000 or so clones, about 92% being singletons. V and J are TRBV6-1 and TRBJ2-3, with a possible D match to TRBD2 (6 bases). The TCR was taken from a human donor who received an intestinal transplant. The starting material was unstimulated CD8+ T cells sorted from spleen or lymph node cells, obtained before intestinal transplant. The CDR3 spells CASSVLRGMEHTDTQYF. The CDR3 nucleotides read TGTGCCAGCAGTGTCCTCCGGGGGATGGAGCACACAGATACGCAGTATTTT.